Shown below are 31 T cell receptor beta chains from a single sample sequenced in a study of cytomegalovirus exposure and HLA in healthy donors. 60 Vbeta and 13 Jbeta primers were used in PCR. Method: immunoSEQ multiplex PCR; TCRdb's copy keeps in-frame clones and lacks some. The sample includes 140,000 to 150,000 clones, about 80% of them seen just once. The sequencing input was PBMCs. The receptors originated from a female donor in good health and CMV-seronegative.

This clone was counted between two and nine times. V gene TRBV4-2 combines with J gene TRBJ2-4, with D maybe TRBD2 (6 bases). Per germline, CDR1 LGHNA and CDR2 YNFKEQ. The CDR3 runs to 16 residues. V gave up 1 base and J gave up 6 bases, with 16 bases separating them. The CDR3 nucleotides are TGTGCCAGCAGCCAAGCGCTGCGGGAAGCTTCAAACATTCAGTACTTC. Protein: CASSQALREASNIQYF.

The rearrangement links TRBV30 to TRBJ2-5, with 9 nucleotides matching TRBD2. Germline loops: CDR1 GTSNPN, CDR2 SVGIG (reference sequence). The CDR3 extends over 16 amino acids. Trimming took 0 bases from V and 4 from J; bases not matched to a gene: 9. The CDR3 sequence: CAWSVVLAGVPETQYF. CDR3 coding DNA: TGTGCCTGGAGTGTAGTTTTAGCGGGGGTCCCAGAGACCCAGTACTTC.

The chain links TRBV5-4 to TRBJ2-7; 8 bases line up with TRBD2. Losses at the gene ends were 3 bases for V and 3 bases for J; bases not matched to a gene: 5. This CDR3 comprises 14 residues. Germline CDR1 reads SGHNT; CDR2 reads YYREEE (reference sequence). CDR3 sequence: CASSWAGTSYEQYF. The CDR3 nucleotides are TGTGCCAGCAGCTGGGCCGGGACTAGCTACGAGCAGTACTTC.

This clone was detected only a few times. CDR3 protein: CASSETVPMNTEAFF. DNA for the CDR3: TGTGCCAGTAGCGAGACAGTTCCTATGAACACTGAAGCTTTCTTT. This sequence joins TRBV19 and TRBJ1-1, with D possibly being TRBD1 (5 bases). Germline V lookup: CDR1 LNHDA, CDR2 SQIVND (reference sequence). The CDR3 loop spans 15 amino acids. With 6 bases removed from V and 0 bases from J, the gap between germline ends came to 14 bases.

Of note for this clone: A junction boundary mismatches the germline segment, possibly from a read error. The chain employs TRBV7-7 and TRBJ2-1; weak D call: TRBD2 (6 bases). Germline V gives CDR1 SSHAT, CDR2 FNYEAQ (reference sequence). The CDR3 runs to 14 residues. The CDR3 DNA reads as TGTGCTAGCAGCTTAGATGCGGGGTTGGATGAGCAGTTCTTC. Its protein product is CASSLDAGLDEQFF.

The chain combines TRBV7-2 with TRBJ2-1, with a weak D call TRBD1 (5 bases). The CDR3 sequence is 16 residues long. Germline CDR1 and CDR2: SGHTA and FQGNSA. Trimming took 3 bases from V and 8 from J, leaving 20 bases between them. The CDR3 here is CASSFPVTQGRDEQFF. The DNA for the CDR3 is TGTGCCAGCAGCTTTCCCGTTACGCAGGGTCGGGATGAGCAGTTCTTC.

The chain recombines TRBV7-8 with TRBJ2-1, with 9 nucleotides matching TRBD1. Trimming removed 5 bases from V and 7 bases from J; junction bases left unmatched: 6. The CDR3 runs to 14 residues. CDR1 and CDR2 (germline): SGHVS, FQNEAQ. CDR3 DNA: TGTGCCAGCAGCCCCCAGGGACAGGGAAATGAGCAGTTCTTC. Residues: CASSPQGQGNEQFF.

The chain has TRBV18 and TRBJ1-1; TRBD1 matches at 11 bases. This CDR3 region has 13 residues. The trim removed 3 bases at V and 10 bases at J, leaving 4 bases unmatched. Per the germline V gene, CDR1 is KGHSH and CDR2 is LQKENI. The CDR3 DNA reads TGTGCCAGCTCACCCGGACAGGGGGCAGCAGCTTTCTTT. Its protein is CASSPGQGAAAFF.

Only one count was recorded for this clone. The chain joins TRBV4-1 to TRBJ2-5, with TRBD2 matching 7 bases. This CDR3 has 14 residues. Per the germline V gene, CDR1 is MGHRA and CDR2 is YSYEKL. V dropped 2 bases and J dropped 3; count of bases not matched to a gene: 3. The CDR3 sequence: CASSQTSAEETQYF. The CDR3, as DNA: TGCGCCAGCAGCCAAACTAGCGCCGAAGAGACCCAGTACTTC.

This clone was detected only a few times. The chain has TRBV6-5 and TRBJ1-1; TRBD1 matches at 7 bases. In germline, CDR1 is MNHEY, CDR2 SVGAGI. The junction had 9 bases not matched to a gene; V was cut back by 6 bases and J by 8 bases. This CDR3 has 13 residues. The CDR3 here is CASRLQGTGEAFF. The CDR3 region has the DNA TGTGCCAGCAGACTACAGGGGACTGGCGAAGCTTTCTTT.

The V and J genes are TRBV7-9 and TRBJ1-2, with 8 bases that match TRBD1. V lost 2 bases, J lost 1 base, and 3 bases stayed unmatched. CDR1 is SEHNR and CDR2 is FQNEAQ in the germline V gene (reference sequence). The CDR3 has 15 residues. In DNA, the CDR3 is TGTGCCAGCAGCTTACAGGGGGCTGGTAACTATGGCTACACCTTC. This translates into CASSLQGAGNYGYTF.

The V and J genes are TRBV7-2 and TRBJ1-5; 9 positions agree with TRBD1. V gave up 2 bases and J gave up 7 bases; unmatched junction bases: 6. Germline values: CDR1 SGHTA, CDR2 FQGNSA. CDR3 length: 15 residues. The chain's CDR3 is CASSLRGTGHQPQHF. The CDR3 DNA reads TGTGCCAGCAGCTTAAGAGGGACAGGGCACCAGCCCCAGCATTTT.

CDR3 DNA sequence: TGTGCCAGCAGCCAAGGGGGAACTAGCGGGGGGGCGAACACCGGGGAGCTGTTTTTT. This gives the protein CASSQGGTSGGANTGELFF. V and J are TRBV4-2 and TRBJ2-2; TRBD2 agrees at 13 bases. Trimming took 1 base from V and 0 from J; bases not matched to a gene: 5. The CDR3 length is 19 residues. Germline V CDR1 and CDR2: LGHNA, YNFKEQ.

V and J are TRBV7-7 and TRBJ2-5; tentatively, D is TRBD1 (6 bases). The end of the DNA is better explained by TRBJ2-7, so the J call may be wrong. The CDR3 totals 13 residues. In germline, CDR1 is SSHAT, CDR2 FNYEAQ (reference sequence). The CDR3 loop is CASSLSQGSEQYF. Written as DNA, the CDR3 is TGTGCCAGCAGCTTATCTCAGGGGAGCGAGCAGTACTTC.

This clone was seen more than once but under ten times. The J gene is TRBJ2-7, the V gene TRBV19, with 7 bases matching TRBD1. The CDR3 length is 13 residues. Germline V gene sequence: CDR1 LNHDA, CDR2 SQIVND (reference sequence). Trimming took 4 bases from V and 3 from J; bases not matched to a gene: 3. This chain's CDR3 is CASSRDRNYEQYF. The CDR3 nucleotides read TGTGCCAGTAGTAGGGACAGAAACTACGAGCAGTACTTC.

The gene calls are TRBV28 and TRBJ2-3; 10 bases are a match to TRBD2. V lost 4 bases and J lost 10; bases outside the gene matches: 14. Germline lookup yields CDR1 MDHEN and CDR2 SYDVKM. There are 16 residues in the CDR3. In nucleotides, the CDR3 is TGTGCCAGCAGTTCCTTCTTGGGACTAGCGAATCAGGCGCAGTATTTT. This sequence encodes CASSSFLGLANQAQYF.

The V and J genes are TRBV11-2 and TRBJ1-2; no reliable D call. Per the germline V gene, CDR1 is SGHAT and CDR2 is FQNNGV. The CDR3 spans 14 residues. The V and J ends lost 5 bases and 2 bases respectively, with 12 bases between them. CDR3 region: CASSPSGRNYGYTF. The CDR3 DNA sequence: TGTGCCAGCAGCCCGTCGGGAAGAAACTATGGCTACACCTTC.

V and J are TRBV5-5 and TRBJ1-2, with 8 bases matching TRBD1. Germline lookup yields CDR1 SGHKS and CDR2 YYEKEE (reference sequence). CDR3 length: 15 residues. The junction had 12 bases not matched to a gene; V was cut back by 4 bases and J by 7 bases. The CDR3 reads CASSLATGVGFGYTF. DNA for the CDR3: TGTGCCAGCAGCCTCGCGACAGGGGTTGGCTTTGGCTACACCTTC.

This rearrangement joins TRBV28 to TRBJ1-5, with D perhaps matching TRBD1 (6 bases). V gave up 3 bases and J gave up 1 base, with 28 bases separating them. Germline V gene sequence: CDR1 MDHEN, CDR2 SYDVKM. The CDR3 extends over 21 amino acids. The CDR3 is CASSLGHRVLPGVGSNQPQHF. DNA for the CDR3: TGTGCCAGCAGTTTGGGCCACAGGGTTCTCCCCGGAGTGGGGAGCAATCAGCCCCAGCATTTT. The full variable domain, completed using reference TRBV28 and TRBJ1-5, is DVKVTQSSRYLVKRTGEKVFLECVQDMDHENMFWYRQDPGLGLRLIYFSYDVKMKEKGDIPEGYSVSREKKERFSLILESASTNQTSMYLCASSLGHRVLPGVGSNQPQHFGDGTRLSIL.

V gene TRBV28 combines with J gene TRBJ2-2, with D perhaps TRBD1 (6 bases). Trimming took 4 bases from V and 1 from J, leaving 25 bases between them. This CDR3 region has 20 residues. In germline, CDR1 is MDHEN, CDR2 SYDVKM. The CDR3 region is CASSSDRPYPSSLNTGELFF. CDR3 DNA sequence: TGTGCCAGCAGTTCGGACAGACCATATCCCTCCTCGCTGAACACCGGGGAGCTGTTTTTT.

In the case of this clone: Distinct nucleotide sequences in the sample also encode this CDR3. The rearrangement joins TRBV7-9 to TRBJ2-7, with TRBD2 identical over 9 bases. Germline values: CDR1 SEHNR, CDR2 FQNEAQ (reference sequence). CDR3 length equals 14 residues. V shed 3 bases, J shed 7 bases, and the junction held 7 bases outside the gene matches. The CDR3, as DNA: TGTGCCAGCAGCTTGGTAGCGGGAGCAGCTGAGCAGTACTTC. Protein: CASSLVAGAAEQYF.

The chain uses TRBV6-1 and TRBJ1-2; D call uncertain. The V end was cut by 1 base, the J end by 5 bases, with 17 bases between. CDR3 length: 16 residues. Germline V gene sequence: CDR1 MNHNS, CDR2 SASEGT. In DNA form, the CDR3 reads TGTGCCAGCAGTGAAGGCCCTAATCCCCCGGTATATGGCTACACCTTC. It specifies CASSEGPNPPVYGYTF.

This chain uses TRBV18 with TRBJ1-1; D not certain. This CDR3 comprises 12 residues. V gave up 3 bases and J gave up 4 bases, with 6 bases separating them. Germline loops: CDR1 KGHSH, CDR2 LQKENI. The CDR3 DNA reads TGTGCCAGCTCACCTCAGGCCACTGAAGCTTTCTTT. This translates into CASSPQATEAFF. Full variable domain (missing parts from reference TRBV18 and TRBJ1-1): NAGVMQNPRHLVRRRGQEARLRCSPMKGHSHVYWYRQLPEEGLKFMVYLQKENIIDESGMPKERFSAEFPKEGPSILRIQQVVRGDSAAYFCASSPQATEAFFGQGTRLTVV.

The V call is TRBV13, the J call TRBJ2-2, with unresolved D. The germline V gene has CDR1 PRHDT and CDR2 FYEKMQ (reference sequence). The V end was cut by 4 bases, the J end by 2 bases, with 5 bases between. The CDR3 consists of 13 residues. As DNA, the CDR3 is TGTGCCAGCAGCTCGCGAAACACCGGGGAGCTGTTTTTT. This translates into CASSSRNTGELFF.

The V and J genes are TRBV4-2 and TRBJ2-5; TRBD1 might be the D (5 bases). Gene TRBJ2-7 matches the end of the DNA better, so the J call may be wrong. CDR3 size: 14 residues. Germline values: CDR1 LGHNA, CDR2 YNFKEQ. The CDR3 spells CASSQDRVTFEQYF. For the CDR3, the DNA is TGTGCCAGCAGCCAAGACAGGGTAACATTCGAGCAGTACTTC.

The rearrangement uses TRBV13 and TRBJ2-1, with 9 nucleotides matching TRBD2. This CDR3 spans 15 amino acids. Germline loops: CDR1 PRHDT, CDR2 FYEKMQ (reference sequence). V dropped 2 bases and J dropped 12; count of bases not matched to a gene: 11. CDR3 loop: CASSLPGKLAGWQFF. In DNA form, the CDR3 reads TGTGCCAGCAGCTTACCTGGAAAGCTAGCGGGGTGGCAGTTCTTC.

The J gene is TRBJ2-1, the V gene TRBV4-1; 9 nucleotides line up with TRBD2. This CDR3 has 16 residues. Germline V gene lookup returns CDR1 MGHRA and CDR2 YSYEKL. J was trimmed by 5 bases and V by 3 bases; bases with no gene match: 8. The CDR3 reads CASSHLTSGSDNEQFF. As DNA, the CDR3 is TGCGCCAGCAGCCATCTCACTAGCGGGTCGGACAATGAGCAGTTCTTC.

The rearrangement joins TRBV28 to TRBJ2-7; TRBD2 is a possible D gene (5 bases). This CDR3 comprises 16 residues. Trimming pared 1 base from V and 5 bases from J, leaving 18 bases between. Germline CDR1 is MDHEN and CDR2 is SYDVKM. The CDR3 reads CASSLSGSGDRNEQYF. The DNA of the CDR3 is TGTGCCAGCAGTTTATCGGGTTCCGGGGATAGGAACGAGCAGTACTTC. Combining the CDR3 with reference TRBV28 and TRBJ2-7 gives the whole variable domain DVKVTQSSRYLVKRTGEKVFLECVQDMDHENMFWYRQDPGLGLRLIYFSYDVKMKEKGDIPEGYSVSREKKERFSLILESASTNQTSMYLCASSLSGSGDRNEQYFGPGTRLTVT.

The J gene is TRBJ1-1, the V gene TRBV18; 11 bases map to TRBD1. CDR3 length equals 16 residues. Germline CDR1 is KGHSH and CDR2 is LQKENI. The V segment lost 6 bases and the J segment 4 bases; nucleotides outside the gene matches: 10. The CDR3 DNA reads as TGTGCCAGCTCTACAACCGGGACAGGGGGGTCCACTGAAGCTTTCTTT. Protein product: CASSTTGTGGSTEAFF.

The rearrangement joins TRBV19 to TRBJ1-2; 7 positions match TRBD1. Looked up from germline, CDR1 is LNHDA and CDR2 is SQIVND (reference sequence). V lost 0 bases, J lost 2 bases, and 9 bases stayed unmatched. CDR3 length: 17 amino acids. The chain's CDR3 is CASSIDRDSGGNYGYTF. The CDR3 DNA sequence: TGTGCCAGTAGTATAGACCGGGACAGCGGGGGAAACTATGGCTACACCTTC. Combining the CDR3 with reference TRBV19 and TRBJ1-2 gives the whole variable domain DGGITQSPKYLFRKEGQNVTLSCEQNLNHDAMYWYRQDPGQGLRLIYYSQIVNDFQKGDIAEGYSVSREKKESFPLTVTSAQKNPTAFYLCASSIDRDSGGNYGYTFGSGTRLTVV.

This clone was seen only a few times. The V and J genes are TRBV7-9 and TRBJ2-7; 10 positions match TRBD1. This CDR3 region has 16 residues. After removal of 0 bases from V and 3 bases from J, the junction contained 5 bases not matched to a gene. Germline loops: CDR1 SEHNR, CDR2 FQNEAQ (reference sequence). CDR3 DNA: TGTGCCAGCAGCTTAGCCACGGGACAGGGGAGCTACGAGCAGTACTTC. Protein product: CASSLATGQGSYEQYF.